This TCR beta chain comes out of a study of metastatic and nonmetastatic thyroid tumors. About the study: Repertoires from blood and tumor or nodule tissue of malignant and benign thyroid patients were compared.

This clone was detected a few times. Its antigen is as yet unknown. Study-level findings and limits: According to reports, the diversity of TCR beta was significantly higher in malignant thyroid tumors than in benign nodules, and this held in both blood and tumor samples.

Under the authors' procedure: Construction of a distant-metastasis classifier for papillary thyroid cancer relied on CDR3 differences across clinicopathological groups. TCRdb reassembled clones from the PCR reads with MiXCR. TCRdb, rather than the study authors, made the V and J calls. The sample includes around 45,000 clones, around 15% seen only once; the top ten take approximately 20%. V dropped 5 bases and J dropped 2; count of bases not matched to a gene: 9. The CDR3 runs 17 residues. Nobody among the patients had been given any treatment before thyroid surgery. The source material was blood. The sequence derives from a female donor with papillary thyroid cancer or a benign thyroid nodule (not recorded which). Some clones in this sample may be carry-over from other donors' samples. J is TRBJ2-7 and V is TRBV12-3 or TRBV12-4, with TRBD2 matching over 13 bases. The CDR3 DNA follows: TGTGCCAGCAGTCCCAGGACTAGCGGGAGTGTAGCCTACGAGCAGTACTTC. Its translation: CASSPRTSGSVAYEQYF.